Listed below are T cell receptor beta chains from one sample, sequenced in a study of T cell changes during pregnancy in multiple sclerosis. TCRdb keeps only in-frame clones here, not all; method: immunoSEQ multiplex PCR. The profile shows approximately 61,000 clones, over 75% of them singletons. This specimen consisted of peripheral blood, obtained in the first trimester of pregnancy. The source of these receptors is a female donor with multiple sclerosis, enrolled in a pregnancy study. The CDR3 runs from the conserved cysteine through the conserved F or W. Each record gives: D gene, V gene, clone size, CDR3 length, J gene, CDR3 protein, CDR3 DNA. A D gene is named only where the DNA matches it firmly. Part of the rows lack a size; the others show once, few, many or a class for expanded clones.

>-|TRBV28|-|15|TRBJ1-5
CATQSRFTPNQPQHF
TGTGCCACCCAGTCGCGGTTCACACCCAATCAGCCCCAGCATTTT
>TRBD2|TRBV10-3|-|14|TRBJ2-1
CAITGGALYNEQFF
TGTGCCATCACCGGGGGGGCTCTTTACAATGAGCAGTTCTTC
>TRBD1|TRBV25-1|-|15|TRBJ2-2
CASSEGQSYTGELFF
TGTGCCAGCAGTGAGGGACAGTCTTACACCGGGGAGCTGTTTTTT
>-|TRBV28|-|14|TRBJ2-5
CASSNGLTQETQYF
TGTGCCAGCAGTAACGGACTAACCCAAGAGACCCAGTACTTC
>TRBD2|TRBV13|-|16|TRBJ2-3
CASSSSSGRYTDTQYF
TGTGCCAGCAGCTCCTCTAGCGGGAGATATACAGATACGCAGTATTTT
>TRBD2|TRBV10-3|-|13|TRBJ2-2
CAIASGNTGELFF
TGTGCCATCGCTAGCGGGAACACCGGGGAGCTGTTTTTT
>TRBD2|TRBV6-5|-|15|TRBJ2-2
CASSRLADATGELFF
TGTGCCAGCAGTCGCCTAGCGGACGCCACCGGGGAGCTGTTTTTT
>TRBD1|TRBV19|-|16|TRBJ2-3
CASSPAGTGSTDTQYF
TGTGCCAGTAGCCCAGCCGGGACAGGGAGCACAGATACGCAGTATTTT
>-|TRBV5-1|-|14|TRBJ2-7
CASSLDQMSYEQYF
TGCGCCAGCAGCTTGGACCAAATGAGCTACGAGCAGTACTTC
>-|TRBV5-6|few|16|TRBJ1-2
CASSLAGQPFNYGYTF
TGTGCCAGCAGCTTGGCCGGACAGCCGTTTAACTATGGCTACACCTTC
>-|TRBV11-2|-|12|TRBJ2-2
CASSYRAGELFF
TGTGCCAGCAGCTACCGAGCCGGGGAGCTGTTTTTT
>TRBD1|TRBV5-1|-|14|TRBJ2-7
CASSLRQGNYEQYF
TGCGCCAGCAGCTTGCGACAGGGAAATTACGAGCAGTACTTC
>-|TRBV5-6|-|15|TRBJ1-2
CASSLLGRDNYGYTF
TGTGCCAGCAGCTTGCTTGGCAGGGATAACTATGGCTACACCTTC
>TRBD2|TRBV28|-|15|TRBJ2-7
CASSLSSSGFYEQYF
TGTGCCAGCAGTTTGTCATCTAGCGGTTTCTACGAGCAGTACTTC
>-|TRBV21-1|-|12|TRBJ2-1
CASQREIHEQFF
TGTGCCAGTCAGCGGGAGATCCATGAGCAGTTCTTC
>TRBD2|TRBV5-1|few|15|TRBJ2-2
CASSWTSANTGELFF
TGCGCCAGCAGCTGGACTAGCGCGAACACCGGGGAGCTGTTTTTT
>TRBD1|TRBV30|-|13|TRBJ1-2
CAWSYRGYYGYTF
TGTGCCTGGAGTTACAGGGGCTACTATGGCTACACCTTC
>TRBD2|TRBV6-4|once|15|TRBJ2-7
CASSPEGAGGYEQYF
TGTGCCAGCAGCCCCGAAGGAGCGGGAGGATACGAGCAGTACTTC
>-|TRBV28|-|14|TRBJ1-2
CASRADSSNYGYTF
TGTGCCAGCAGAGCGGACAGCTCTAACTATGGCTACACCTTC
>-|TRBV5-1|-|14|TRBJ1-1
CATSREGGDTEAFF
TGCGCCACTTCTCGAGAGGGAGGGGACACTGAAGCTTTCTTT
>TRBD1|TRBV19|-|15|TRBJ2-2
CASRKGTAVTGELFF
TGTGCCAGTAGAAAAGGGACAGCCGTCACCGGGGAGCTGTTTTTT
>TRBD2|TRBV7-3|-|14|TRBJ2-7
CASSSGLGNSEQYF
TGTGCCAGCAGCTCGGGACTAGGCAACTCCGAGCAGTACTTC
>TRBD2|TRBV2|-|13|TRBJ2-1
CASKEREPAKQFF
TGTGCCAGCAAGGAGCGGGAGCCAGCTAAGCAGTTCTTC
>TRBD2|TRBV27|-|18|TRBJ2-6
CASRQASGRAPGANVLTF
TGTGCCAGCAGGCAAGCTAGCGGGAGGGCCCCTGGGGCCAACGTCCTGACTTTC
>-|TRBV29-1|-|11|TRBJ2-1
CSVTFYNEQFF
TGCAGCGTTACTTTCTACAATGAGCAGTTCTTC
>TRBD1|TRBV7-2|-|13|TRBJ2-2
CASSPHRGGELFF
TGTGCCAGCAGCCCCCACAGGGGCGGGGAGCTGTTTTTT
>TRBD1|TRBV4-2|-|13|TRBJ1-1
CASSQTGVSEAFF
TGTGCCAGCAGCCAAACAGGGGTATCCGAAGCTTTCTTT
>TRBD1|TRBV9|-|16|TRBJ1-1
CASSIETGGKNTEAFF
TGTGCCAGCAGCATCGAGACAGGGGGCAAAAACACTGAAGCTTTCTTT
>-|TRBV4-3|-|16|TRBJ1-5
CASSQELGGAAQPQHF
TGCGCCAGCAGCCAAGAGTTGGGCGGGGCGGCTCAGCCCCAGCATTTT
>TRBD1|TRBV10-3|-|13|TRBJ2-7
CAVDRGGSYEQYF
TGTGCCGTAGACAGGGGAGGATCCTACGAGCAGTACTTC
>-|TRBV7-2|-|14|TRBJ1-1
CASSSRGLNTEAFF
TGTGCCAGCAGCTCCCGCGGGTTGAACACTGAAGCTTTCTTT
>TRBD1|TRBV6-5|few|12|TRBJ1-2
CASSATGAGYTF
TGTGCCAGCAGTGCTACAGGGGCTGGCTACACCTTC
>TRBD1|TRBV5-1|-|15|TRBJ2-7
CASNRVYGQVYEQYF
TGCGCCAGCAACAGAGTGTACGGACAGGTTTACGAGCAGTACTTC
>-|TRBV6-1|-|15|TRBJ1-4
CASRATTVSDEKLFF
TGTGCCAGCAGAGCCACGACAGTATCGGATGAAAAACTGTTTTTT
>TRBD1|TRBV18|-|14|TRBJ2-5
CASSRTGGRETQYF
TGTGCCAGCTCACGGACAGGGGGCAGGGAGACCCAGTACTTC
>TRBD2|TRBV5-4|few|16|TRBJ2-5
CASSSGLAGGGETQYF
TGTGCCAGCAGCTCGGGACTAGCGGGAGGCGGGGAGACCCAGTACTTC
>-|TRBV5-4|-|15|TRBJ1-1
CASSLAWTANTEAFF
TGTGCCAGCAGCTTGGCCTGGACAGCGAACACTGAAGCTTTCTTT
>TRBD1|TRBV28|-|16|TRBJ1-5
CASSLLSQGSNQPQHF
TGTGCCAGCAGTTTATTGTCACAGGGGAGCAATCAGCCCCAGCATTTT
>-|TRBV5-1|-|16|TRBJ2-2
CASSLFETGNTGELFF
TGCGCCAGCAGCTTGTTCGAGACAGGGAACACCGGGGAGCTGTTTTTT
>TRBD1|TRBV6-1|-|16|TRBJ2-1
CASSEANRQGRNEQFF
TGTGCCAGCAGTGAAGCAAATCGACAGGGTCGGAATGAGCAGTTCTTC